This TCR beta chain was recorded in a study of blood T cell repertoires in COVID-19 (dated by TCRdb to 2020 to 2022). Regarding the research as a whole: Samples from collaborators originated in the United States, Italy and Spain and spanned both the acute and convalescent phases of COVID-19. The material from the prospective study consisted of cDNA or gDNA derived from T cells, B-cell-depleted T cells, or PBMCs. Subjects who had been exposed to COVID-19, were actively infected with it, or had recovered from it provided the deeply sampled blood TCRbeta repertoires that made up the dataset. The repertoires were released in a freely available public database meant as a resource for research on the immune response to SARS-CoV-2. The samples were drawn from two sources: the first 160 participants of the ongoing ImmuneRACE study, and over 1,000 subjects contributed by 6 global collaborators. Nearly every sample came with metadata listing a de-identified subject ID, COVID-19 status, age in years and sex. Where HLA class I and class II types were available, the types were taken from metadata supplied by the sample provider, not from assay-based typing.

Concerning this clone itself: It has no known antigen specificity. No much larger clonotype is one base removed from it; base qualities were not supplied.

Including cysteine and phenylalanine, the CDR3 has 19 amino acids. Just the 57-base CDR3 DNA is kept, in frame starting at base 1. V has 4 bases trimmed and J has 6 bases trimmed; junction bases matching no gene number 23. Per the germline V gene, MNHEY is the CDR1 and SVGEGT is the CDR2. Participants in the prospective study were aged about 18 to 90 years, lived in some 24 United States geographic areas, and enrolled through a virtual design. Cohort assignment in the prospective study relied on participant-reported clinical history from a screening survey and a study questionnaire. ImmuneRACE Cohort 3 recovered participants were defined by two consecutive negative NP/OP PCR tests, healthcare professional clearance, or symptom resolution. Mobile phlebotomists in the prospective study collected whole blood, serum and a nasopharyngeal or oropharyngeal swab from every participant. Additional blood draws and questionnaires over a roughly two-month period could optionally be provided by prospective study participants. Before DNA extraction, prospective study blood samples were shipped either frozen or at room temperature.

The immunoSEQ Assay, a bias-controlled multiplex PCR, was used to amplify TCRbeta CDR3 regions from genomic DNA. The study's own analysis went as follows. Within the assay, amplification of reference gene primers was used to estimate how many nucleated cells each sample contained. Sequence reads were collapsed and filtered to measure the absolute abundance of every unique TCRbeta CDR3 rearrangement. For each sample, productive Simpson clonality was calculated as the square root of Simpson's diversity index across productive rearrangements. TCRdb's version of the immuneACCESS table is confined to in-frame rearrangements and falls short of the full clone set. An unresolved V gene accounts for under half of the shortfall where checked; the remainder is of unknown origin. That table is the source of V, J and clone size, and D and trimming were worked out from the DNA. A total of 150,000 to 200,000 clones appear in this sample, 85% of them only once. 6.2% of the sample comes from the top ten.

Results the study describes overall, beyond this receptor: How much clinical and demographic metadata was included differed by source and by participant, and the metadata was provided uncurated.

Sequencing input: PBMCs or T cells enriched from blood (not recorded which). This TCR was recovered from a man aged 35 to 55 who had recovered from COVID-19. Recombination linked TRBV6-2 or TRBV6-3 to TRBJ1-2; TRBD1 aligns with 7 central bases. In nucleotides, the sequence is TGTGCCAGCAGTTTCGTGGAATTCTGGCACCCGACAGGGAATAATGGCTACACCTTC. This codes for CASSFVEFWHPTGNNGYTF.